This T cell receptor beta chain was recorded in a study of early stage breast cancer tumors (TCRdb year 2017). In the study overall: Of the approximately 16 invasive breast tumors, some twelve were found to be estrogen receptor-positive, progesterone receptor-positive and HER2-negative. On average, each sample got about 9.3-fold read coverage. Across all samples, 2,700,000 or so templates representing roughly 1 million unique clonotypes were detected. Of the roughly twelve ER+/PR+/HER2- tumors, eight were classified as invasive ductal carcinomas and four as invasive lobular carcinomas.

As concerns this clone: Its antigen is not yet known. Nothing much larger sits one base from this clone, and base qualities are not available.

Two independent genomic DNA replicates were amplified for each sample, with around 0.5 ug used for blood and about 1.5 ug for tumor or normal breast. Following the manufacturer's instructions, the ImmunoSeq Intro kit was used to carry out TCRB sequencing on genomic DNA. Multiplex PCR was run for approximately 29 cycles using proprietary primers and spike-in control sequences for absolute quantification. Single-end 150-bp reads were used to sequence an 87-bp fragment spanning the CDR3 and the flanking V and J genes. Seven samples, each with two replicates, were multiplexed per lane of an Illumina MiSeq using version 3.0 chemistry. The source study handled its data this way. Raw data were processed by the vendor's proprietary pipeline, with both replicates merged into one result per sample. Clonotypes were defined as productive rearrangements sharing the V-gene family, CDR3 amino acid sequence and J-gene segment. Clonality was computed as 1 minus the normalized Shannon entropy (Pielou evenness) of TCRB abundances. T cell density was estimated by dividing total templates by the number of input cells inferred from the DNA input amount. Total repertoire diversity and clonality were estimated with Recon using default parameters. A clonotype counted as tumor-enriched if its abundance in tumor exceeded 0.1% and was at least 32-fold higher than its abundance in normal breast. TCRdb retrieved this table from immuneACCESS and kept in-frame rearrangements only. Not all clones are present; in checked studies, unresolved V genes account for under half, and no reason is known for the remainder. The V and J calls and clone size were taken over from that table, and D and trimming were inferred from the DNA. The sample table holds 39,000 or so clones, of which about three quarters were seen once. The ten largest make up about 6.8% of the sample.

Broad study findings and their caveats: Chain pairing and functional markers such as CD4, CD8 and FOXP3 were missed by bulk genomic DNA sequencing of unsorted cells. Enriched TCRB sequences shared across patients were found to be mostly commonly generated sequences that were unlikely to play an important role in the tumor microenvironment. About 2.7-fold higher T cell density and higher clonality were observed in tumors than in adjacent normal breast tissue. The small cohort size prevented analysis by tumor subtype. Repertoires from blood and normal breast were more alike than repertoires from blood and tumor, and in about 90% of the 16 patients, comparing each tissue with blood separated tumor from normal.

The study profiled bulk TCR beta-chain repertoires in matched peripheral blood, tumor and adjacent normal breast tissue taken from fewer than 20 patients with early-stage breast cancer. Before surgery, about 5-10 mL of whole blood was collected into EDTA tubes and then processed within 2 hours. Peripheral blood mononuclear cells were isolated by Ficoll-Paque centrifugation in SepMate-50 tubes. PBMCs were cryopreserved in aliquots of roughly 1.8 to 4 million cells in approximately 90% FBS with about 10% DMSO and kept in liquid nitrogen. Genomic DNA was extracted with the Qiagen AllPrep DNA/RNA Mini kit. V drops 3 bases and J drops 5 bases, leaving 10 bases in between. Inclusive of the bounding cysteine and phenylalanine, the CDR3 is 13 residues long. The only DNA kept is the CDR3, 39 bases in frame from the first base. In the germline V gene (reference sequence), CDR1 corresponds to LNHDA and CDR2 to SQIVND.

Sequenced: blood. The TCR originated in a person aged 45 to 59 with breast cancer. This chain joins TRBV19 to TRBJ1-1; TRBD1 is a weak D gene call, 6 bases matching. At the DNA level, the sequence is TGTGCCAGTAGTATGGCGAGGGGGACTGAAGCTTTCTTT. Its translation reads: CASSMARGTEAFF.